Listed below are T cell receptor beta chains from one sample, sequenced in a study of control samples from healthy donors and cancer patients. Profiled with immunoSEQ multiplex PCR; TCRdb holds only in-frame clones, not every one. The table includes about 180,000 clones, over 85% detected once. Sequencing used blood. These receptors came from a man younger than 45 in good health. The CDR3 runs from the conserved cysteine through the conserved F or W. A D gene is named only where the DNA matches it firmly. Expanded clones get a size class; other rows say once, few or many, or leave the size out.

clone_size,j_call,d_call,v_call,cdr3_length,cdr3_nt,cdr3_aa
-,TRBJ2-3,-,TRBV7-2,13,TGTGCCACACTAGCCGGGAGCACAGATACGCAGTATTTT,CATLAGSTDTQYF
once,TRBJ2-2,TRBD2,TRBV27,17,TGTGCCAGCAGTGTTAGCGGGAGGGCCGTGTTCACCGGGGAGCTGTTTTTT,CASSVSGRAVFTGELFF
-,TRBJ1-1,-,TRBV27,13,TGTGCCAGCAGTTTTTCCCCGAACACTGAAGCTTTCTTT,CASSFSPNTEAFF
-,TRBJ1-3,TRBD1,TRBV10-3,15,TGTGCCATCACCCAGGGACAGGGGTCTGGAAACACCATATATTTT,CAITQGQGSGNTIYF
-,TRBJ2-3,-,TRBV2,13,TGTGCCAGCAGTGAACAGAGTCGGGATACGCAGTATTTT,CASSEQSRDTQYF
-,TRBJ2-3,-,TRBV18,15,TGTGCCAGCTCACCACCCGCGGGGGCTCGAGATACGCAGTATTTT,CASSPPAGARDTQYF
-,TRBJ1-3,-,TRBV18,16,TGTGCCAGCTCACCGAGGCAGGGGAACTCTGGAAACACCATATATTTT,CASSPRQGNSGNTIYF
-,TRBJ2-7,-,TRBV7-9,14,TGTGCCAGCAGCCCCCGGACTCCCTCCTACGAGCAGTACTTC,CASSPRTPSYEQYF
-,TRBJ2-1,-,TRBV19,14,TGTGCCAGTACCGATACCCTAGCGCCTGGTGAGCAGTTCTTC,CASTDTLAPGEQFF
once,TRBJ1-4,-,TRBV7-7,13,TGTGCCAGCAGCTTGGGGGCTAATGAAAAACTGTTTTTT,CASSLGANEKLFF
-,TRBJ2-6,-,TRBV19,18,TGTGCCAGTAGTAACACAGGGAGAGGCGGGGCCGGGGCCAACGTCCTGACTTTC,CASSNTGRGGAGANVLTF
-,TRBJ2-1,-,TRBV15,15,TGTGCCACCAGCAGGGGAGACTCTTTTCACAATGAGCAGTTCTTC,CATSRGDSFHNEQFF
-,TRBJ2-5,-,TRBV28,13,TGTGCCAGCAGGCCCGGGAGCCGGGAGACCCAGTACTTC,CASRPGSRETQYF
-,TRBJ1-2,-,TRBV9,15,TGTGCCAGCAGCGTAGCCGACCGTTCTAACTATGGCTACACCTTC,CASSVADRSNYGYTF
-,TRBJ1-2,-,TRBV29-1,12,TGCAGCGTTGAACGAAGGTCCTATGGCTACACCTTC,CSVERRSYGYTF
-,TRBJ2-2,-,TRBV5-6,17,TGTGCCAGCAGCGTGGCGGATGCAGGGCTAGTCCCCGGGGAGCTGTTTTTT,CASSVADAGLVPGELFF
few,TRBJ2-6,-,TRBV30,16,TGTGCCTTAGGGACGGGACGGAGCTCTGGGGCCAACGTCCTGACTTTC,CALGTGRSSGANVLTF